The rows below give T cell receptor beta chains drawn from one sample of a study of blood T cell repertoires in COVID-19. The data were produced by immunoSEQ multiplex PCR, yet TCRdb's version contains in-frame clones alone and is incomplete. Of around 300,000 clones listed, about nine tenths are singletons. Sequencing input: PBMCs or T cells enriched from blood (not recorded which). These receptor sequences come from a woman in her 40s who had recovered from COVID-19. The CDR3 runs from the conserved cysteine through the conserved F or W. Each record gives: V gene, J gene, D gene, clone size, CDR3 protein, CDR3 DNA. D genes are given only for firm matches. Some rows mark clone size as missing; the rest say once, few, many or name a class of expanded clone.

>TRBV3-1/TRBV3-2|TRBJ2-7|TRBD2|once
CASSQDPGGLSYEQYF
TGTGCCAGCAGCCAAGACCCGGGAGGCCTCTCCTACGAGCAGTACTTC
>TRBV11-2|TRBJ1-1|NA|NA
CASSLETALEAFF
TGTGCCAGCAGCTTAGAGACAGCTCTTGAAGCTTTCTTT
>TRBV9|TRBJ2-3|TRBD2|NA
CASSTPGLAGALDTQYF
TGTGCCAGCAGCACTCCGGGACTAGCGGGAGCTTTGGATACGCAGTATTTT
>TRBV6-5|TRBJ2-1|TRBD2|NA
CASSSSLAGVNEQFF
TGTGCCAGCAGTAGTTCTCTAGCGGGGGTCAATGAGCAGTTCTTC
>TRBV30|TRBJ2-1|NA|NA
CAWSVRKGHHEQFF
TGTGCCTGGAGTGTCAGAAAGGGGCACCATGAGCAGTTCTTC
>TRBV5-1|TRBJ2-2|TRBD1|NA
CASSEDPGQRSGELFF
TGCGCCAGCAGCGAAGATCCGGGACAGCGGAGCGGGGAGCTGTTTTTT
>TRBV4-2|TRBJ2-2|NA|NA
CASSQDPRLGTGELFF
TGTGCCAGCAGCCAAGACCCCAGACTTGGCACCGGGGAGCTGTTTTTT
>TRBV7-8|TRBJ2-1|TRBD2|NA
CASTLLSGRGYNEQFF
TGTGCCAGCACCCTACTCAGCGGGAGGGGTTACAATGAGCAGTTCTTC
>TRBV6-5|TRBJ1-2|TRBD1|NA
CASSYPAEGQGNGYTF
TGTGCCAGCAGTTATCCCGCTGAGGGACAGGGAAATGGCTACACCTTC
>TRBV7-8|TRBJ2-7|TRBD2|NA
CASSVSGGYEQYF
TGTGCCAGCAGCGTGAGCGGGGGTTACGAGCAGTACTTC
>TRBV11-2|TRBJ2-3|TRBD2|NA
CASSRITSGSVEDTQYF
TGTGCCAGCAGCCGGATAACTAGCGGGAGTGTTGAAGATACGCAGTATTTT
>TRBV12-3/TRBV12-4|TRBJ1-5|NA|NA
CASSLAGREPQHF
TGTGCCAGCAGTTTGGCAGGGAGGGAGCCCCAGCATTTT
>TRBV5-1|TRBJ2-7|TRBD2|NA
CASSLSGTQVYEQYF
TGCGCCAGCAGCTTAAGCGGGACGCAAGTCTACGAGCAGTACTTC
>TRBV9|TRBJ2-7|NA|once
CASSRDPGEQYF
TGTGCCAGCAGCCGAGACCCGGGCGAGCAGTACTTC
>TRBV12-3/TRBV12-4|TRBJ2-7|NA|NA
CASSFYYEQYF
TGTGCCAGCAGTTTTTACTACGAGCAGTACTTC
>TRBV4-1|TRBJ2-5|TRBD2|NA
CASSQGGGLAVYEGETQYF
TGCGCCAGCAGCCAAGGGGGCGGGCTAGCGGTTTACGAGGGGGAGACCCAGTACTTC
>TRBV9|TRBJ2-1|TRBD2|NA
CASSVGTSGYNEQFF
TGTGCCAGCAGCGTAGGGACTAGCGGGTACAATGAGCAGTTCTTC
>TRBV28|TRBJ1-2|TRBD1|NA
CASSLTGFPYGYTF
TGTGCCAGCAGTTTGACAGGGTTCCCCTATGGCTACACCTTC